Shown below are 6 T cell receptor beta chains from a single sample sequenced in a study of metastatic and nonmetastatic thyroid tumors. All patients were treatment-naive before thyroid surgery. MiXCR reprocessed the PCR reads for TCRdb. Here the sample spans 30,000 to 45,000 clones, 40% to 55% being singletons. Input material: tumor tissue. All receptors derive from a male donor with papillary thyroid cancer or a benign thyroid nodule (not recorded which). Some clones in this sample may be carry-over from other donors' samples.

This chain joins TRBV18 and TRBJ2-7; TRBD2 matches 7 bases. The germline CDR1 and CDR2 sequences are KGHSH and LQKENI. Trimming at V came to 3 bases and at J to 3 bases, leaving 11 bases not matched to a gene. The CDR3 is 16 residues long. CDR3 in amino acids: CASSPPRGRDLYEQYF. As DNA, the CDR3 is TGTGCCAGCTCACCTCCCCGGGGGAGGGACCTCTACGAGCAGTACTTC.

The J gene is TRBJ1-6, the V gene TRBV20-1; perhaps TRBD1 as D (6 bases). The CDR3 runs 15 residues. Germline V gene lookup returns CDR1 DFQATT and CDR2 SNEGSKA (reference sequence). Trimming took 2 bases from V and 4 from J, leaving 12 bases between them. The chain's CDR3 is CSARWSGAYNSPLHF. The DNA for the CDR3 is TGCAGTGCTAGATGGTCAGGGGCATATAATTCACCCCTCCACTTT.

This clone was detected a few times. This chain uses TRBV27 with TRBJ1-5; D is uncertain. Germline V gene sequence: CDR1 MNHEY, CDR2 SMNVEV (reference sequence). V was shortened by 2 bases and J by 2 bases, with 10 bases between the two germline ends. The CDR3 totals 15 residues. The DNA of the CDR3 is TGTGCCAGCAGTTTACTCGCCGGGGGCAATCAGCCCCAGCATTTT. This translates into CASSLLAGGNQPQHF.

The rearrangement joins TRBV3-1 to TRBJ2-7; D ambiguous. V was clipped by 3 bases and J by 4 bases, with 7 bases between them. Per the germline V gene, CDR1 is LGHDT and CDR2 is YNNKEL (reference sequence). The CDR3 spans 12 residues. Here the CDR3 reads CASSHSNYEQYF. CDR3 sequence (DNA): TGTGCCAGCAGCCATTCTAATTACGAGCAGTACTTC.

The chain recombines TRBV30 with TRBJ2-7, with D uncertain. Germline lookup yields CDR1 GTSNPN and CDR2 SVGIG (reference sequence). CDR3 size: 12 residues. V lost 2 bases and J lost 6, with 11 bases in between. The CDR3 DNA follows: TGTGCCTGGAGTCTGTCCTTGAGCGAGCAGTACTTC. Amino acid sequence: CAWSLSLSEQYF.

The chain links TRBV28 to TRBJ1-6; D possibly corresponds to TRBD1 (5 bases). Germline V lookup: CDR1 MDHEN, CDR2 SYDVKM. The V end was cut by 5 bases, the J end by 6 bases, with 11 bases between. This CDR3 has 14 residues. The CDR3 sequence: CASSRRDFNSPLHF. CDR3 nucleotides: TGTGCCAGCAGTCGCCGGGACTTTAATTCACCCCTCCACTTT.